The present entry profiles one TCR beta chain with its context. The source of the sample is a study of blood T cell repertoires in COVID-19. The overall study: Specimens from acute and convalescent COVID-19 originated in the United States, Italy and Spain.

In the authors' workflow: Quantification of nucleated cells was approximated via reference gene primer amplification. TCRdb's table, derived via immunoSEQ multiplex PCR, lists solely in-frame clones and lacks some. That table is the source of V, J and clone size, and D and trimming were worked out from the DNA. The sample contains 150,000 to 190,000 clones, about four fifths of which appear only once. Sequencing used peripheral blood. The source of this sequence is a woman of 80 years or more with acute or convalescent COVID-19.

The CDR3 coding sequence is TGTGCCTGGAGTCCCCCCGGGACAGGAGATGAAAAACTGTTTTTT. It codes for CAWSPPGTGDEKLFF. The chain joins TRBV30 to TRBJ1-4, with 8 bases identical to TRBD1. This CDR3 has 15 residues. Trimming at V came to 2 bases and at J to 6 bases, leaving 8 bases not matched to a gene. Germline-derived CDR1 and CDR2 are GTSNPN and SVGIG (reference sequence). The entire variable domain, with the rest obtained from reference TRBV30 and TRBJ1-4, is as follows: SQTIHQWPATLVQPVGSPLSLECTVEGTSNPNLYWYRQAAGRGLQLLFYSVGIGQISSEVPQNLSASRPQDRQFILSSKKLLLSDSGFYLCAWSPPGTGDEKLFFGSGTQLSVL.